Listed below are T cell receptor beta chains from one sample, sequenced in a study of blood T cells in healthy people across ages. TCRdb re-called the 5' RACE reads with MiXCR, one entry per CDR3 protein. Of roughly 500,000 distinct CDR3 sequences in the sample, approximately 30% were seen once. The sample taken for sequencing was blood. Receptors were obtained from a woman in her 70s in good health. CDR3s leave out the opening cysteine and the closing phenylalanine or tryptophan.

>TRBJ2-3|TRBV20-1
SATGTSGSTDTQY
>TRBJ1-4|TRBV2
ASSVASEKLF
>-|TRBV5-1
ASSSVTSYEQF
>-|TRBV7-2
ASSLDPSTDYEQY
>TRBJ2-3|TRBV9
ASSVSGAADAGTDTQY
>TRBJ1-6|TRBV7-9
ASSLARTGKFSPPLH
>TRBJ2-5|TRBV7-2
ASSSPSGTQY
>TRBJ2-7|TRBV18
ASSPRMGRDEQY
>TRBJ2-3|TRBV29-1
SVEGGGITDTQY
>TRBJ2-3|TRBV5-1
ASSSNVSPDTQY
>TRBJ2-7|TRBV11-2
ASSFTEGSEQY
>-|TRBV7-2
ASSFLAGGHEQY
>TRBJ2-1|TRBV20-1
SASLRQGASNEQF
>TRBJ1-5|TRBV10-3
AIRGTGDQPQH
>TRBJ2-5|TRBV20-1
STTGLKTQY
>TRBJ2-5|TRBV7-2
ASSLNKGGTRLETQY
>TRBJ2-7|TRBV29-1
SVLSGTSGGSFREQY
>TRBJ1-6|TRBV24-1
ATSDSGQGAYNSPLH
>TRBJ2-1|TRBV15
ATSSPLRANNEQF
>TRBJ1-1|TRBV29-1
SVEDLQGAFTGAF
>TRBJ2-7|TRBV7-2
ASSQDRVLSYEQY
>TRBJ2-7|TRBV5-1
ASSLEAVSFNEQY
>TRBJ1-1|TRBV6-8
ASSYSSGIMNTEAF
>TRBJ2-1|TRBV19
ASASTSGSNEQF
>TRBJ1-1|TRBV6-2/TRBV6-3
ASRTGTGTRNTEAF
>TRBJ1-5|TRBV20-1
SARGAGGDNQPQH